Each of the 29 T cell receptor beta chains below was sequenced from the same sample in a study of T cells after yellow fever vaccination (dated by TCRdb to between 2019 and 2020). Library method: 5' RACE. This sample was sequenced with an Illumina HiSeq 2500. The public sequencing data were trimmed at Q25 with fastp and processed into clonotypes with MiXCR by TCRdb, which kept only in-frame beta chains. Under each unique CDR3 protein, matching rows form one entry showing the most common genes and DNA. The sample table lists hundreds of thousands of distinct CDR3 sequences, about 13% of them with a count of one. Of the sample, around 15% falls within the top ten clones. In the paper's terms, the treatment or condition label means: live attenuated yellow fever vaccine strain. The sample in question was PBMCs, obtained on the day of the yellow fever booster vaccination. The receptors derive from a man aged 30 to 45 who received the YFV17D yellow fever vaccine.

This clonotype has more than one count but fewer than ten. The chain combines TRBV2 with TRBJ2-2; the D is unclear. Trimming took off 0 bases at V and 8 bases at J, with 10 bases between the two ends. The CDR3 is made up of 14 amino acids. Germline CDR1 SNHLY, CDR2 FYNNEI. CDR3 sequence: CASSEAQVLGELFF. In nucleotides, the CDR3 is TGTGCCAGCAGTGAAGCGCAAGTTCTGGGGGAGCTGTTTTTT.

This clonotype appeared a few times. The chain links TRBV6-2 or TRBV6-3 to TRBJ2-5, with 8 positions matching TRBD1. CDR1 is MNHEY, CDR2 SVGEGT, per germline. CDR3 size: 13 residues. V lost 6 bases and J lost 5; bases outside the gene matches: 5. DNA of the CDR3: TGTGCCAGCAGAGAGGGACAGGTCGAGACCCAGTACTTC. Translation gives CASREGQVETQYF.

The chain combines TRBV7-3 with TRBJ2-1; 8 nucleotides agree with TRBD2. The V segment lost 1 base and the J segment 1 base; nucleotides outside the gene matches: 6. CDR3 length equals 17 residues. In germline, CDR1 is SGHTA, CDR2 FQGTGA. The CDR3 DNA reads as TGTGCCAGCAGCTTAAGTCGGGAGGGCCTGTCCTACAATGAGCAGTTCTTC. This encodes CASSLSREGLSYNEQFF.

With respect to this clonotype: The junction differs from germline at one of its ends, possibly a read error. This chain connects TRBV4-2 to TRBJ2-5; D remains ambiguous. Germline V gene lookup returns CDR1 LGHNA and CDR2 YNFKEQ. The CDR3 totals 12 residues. The CDR3 DNA reads TGTGCCAGCAGCCCCCCGAGCGACCCTCCGCGCTTC. It specifies CASSPPSDPPRF.

The CDR3 region is CASSSGEIETQYF. CDR3 sequence (DNA): TGTGCCAGCTCATCAGGGGAAATTGAGACCCAGTACTTC. The rearrangement joins TRBV6-1 to TRBJ2-5; weak D call: TRBD1 (6 bases). The V gene's germline CDR1 is MNHNS and CDR2 SASEGT. The ends were cut back, 8 bases at V and 5 bases at J, with 15 bases in the middle. The CDR3 length is 13 residues.

This clonotype was counted only a few times. This sequence joins TRBV7-9 and TRBJ1-6; D not resolved. The CDR3 is 13 residues long. Looked up from germline, CDR1 is SEHNR and CDR2 is FQNEAQ (reference sequence). V was pared by 7 bases and J by 7 bases, with 11 bases between. DNA of the CDR3: TGTGCCAGCACCCTCAAAGGCAATTCACCCCTCCACTTT. Encoded protein: CASTLKGNSPLHF.

The V gene is TRBV4-3, the J gene TRBJ2-1, with D perhaps matching TRBD2 (7 bases). The CDR3 has 19 amino acids. V was pared by 0 bases and J by 2 bases, with 20 bases between. Germline lookup yields CDR1 LGHNA and CDR2 YSLEER. CDR3 nucleotide sequence: TGCGCCAGCAGCCAAGACCGGGCGGGGGCGAGAGAGACCTACAATGAGCAGTTCTTC. Translating it yields CASSQDRAGARETYNEQFF.

V usage is TRBV6-1 and J usage is TRBJ2-7; no definite D call. Trimming cost V 0 bases and J 0 bases, with 12 bases left between them. The CDR3 sequence is 16 residues long. Germline CDR1 MNHNS, CDR2 SASEGT. CDR3 amino acids: CASSEAPTFSSYEQYF. In nucleotides, the CDR3 is TGTGCCAGCAGTGAAGCGCCTACTTTTAGCTCCTACGAGCAGTACTTC.

This clonotype appeared many times. This chain links TRBV12-3 or TRBV12-4 with TRBJ2-7, with TRBD1 identical over 7 bases. This CDR3 contains 13 residues. Trimming took 5 bases from V and 3 from J; bases not matched to a gene: 4. Here the CDR3 reads CASSARTGYEQYF. The CDR3 nucleotides are TGTGCCAGCAGTGCAAGGACAGGCTACGAGCAGTACTTC.

This clonotype has a handful of counts. V usage is TRBV11-2 and J usage is TRBJ2-5; D is ambiguous. This CDR3 comprises 15 residues. Germline CDR1 SGHAT, CDR2 FQNNGV. Trimming took 3 bases from V and 4 from J, leaving 15 bases between them. CDR3 coding DNA: TGTGCCAGCAGCTTTGTCCGCGATTGGTCAGAGACCCAGTACTTC. It is translated as CASSFVRDWSETQYF. Looking up the rest from reference TRBV11-2 and TRBJ2-5 gives the full variable domain: EAGVAQSPRYKIIEKRQSVAFWCNPISGHATLYWYQQILGQGPKLLIQFQNNGVVDDSQLPKDRFSAERLKGVDSTLKIQPAKLEDSAVYLCASSFVRDWSETQYFGPGTRLLVL.

J is TRBJ2-3 and V is TRBV3-1; D is perhaps TRBD2 (5 bases). CDR1 is LGHDT and CDR2 is YNNKEL in the germline V gene (reference sequence). Trimming removed 11 bases from V and 4 bases from J, with 13 bases in between. The CDR3 spans 12 residues. CDR3 DNA sequence: TGTGCCGGAGGCGAGCCCCCAGATACGCAGTATTTT. Encoded protein: CAGGEPPDTQYF.

This clonotype appeared a few times. This rearrangement joins TRBV7-2 to TRBJ2-3; tentatively, D is TRBD1 or TRBD2 (5 bases each). This CDR3 comprises 13 residues. Germline-derived CDR1 and CDR2 are SGHTA and FQGNSA. V was cut by 3 bases and J by 5 bases, with 9 bases left in between. CDR3 nucleotide sequence: TGTGCCAGCAGCTTTGGGACCGGAGATACGCAGTATTTT. Translated: CASSFGTGDTQYF.

The rearrangement joins TRBV15 to TRBJ1-4; D not resolved. The CDR3 has 14 residues. Between the trimmed V and J ends, which lost 0 bases and 8 bases, there was a span of 10 bases. In germline, CDR1 is LNHNV, CDR2 YYDKDF (reference sequence). The CDR3 DNA sequence: TGTGCCACCAGCAGAGATCTAACGGGAGAAAAACTGTTTTTT. Amino acid sequence: CATSRDLTGEKLFF.

This clonotype turned up a few times. The chain employs TRBV5-4 and TRBJ2-1, with 10 nucleotides matching TRBD2. Germline V gene lookup returns CDR1 SGHNT and CDR2 YYREEE (reference sequence). This CDR3 region has 18 residues. Losses at the gene ends were 0 bases for V and 6 bases for J; bases not matched to a gene: 12. CDR3 residues: CASSLVRASGSQSNEQFF. As DNA, the CDR3 is TGTGCCAGCAGCTTGGTTAGGGCTAGCGGGAGCCAATCCAATGAGCAGTTCTTC.

In its sample, this clonotype was seen a few times. This chain links TRBV7-2 with TRBJ2-5; 8 bases map to TRBD1. This CDR3 contains 16 residues. V lost 5 bases and J lost 4; bases outside the gene matches: 12. From germline, CDR1 is SGHTA and CDR2 FQGNSA. CDR3 DNA sequence: TGTGCCAGCAGCCTGATTCGGACAGGGTTGGGAGAGACCCAGTACTTC. Its translation is CASSLIRTGLGETQYF.

This chain connects TRBV6-1 to TRBJ2-7; 11 positions agree with TRBD2. After removal of 6 bases from V and 5 bases from J, the junction contained 9 bases not matched to a gene. CDR1 MNHNS and CDR2 SASEGT come from the germline V gene. This CDR3 is 15 amino acids long. CDR3 DNA: TGTGCCAGCAGCCCCGGACTAGCGGGTGCAAACGAGCAGTACTTC. It translates to CASSPGLAGANEQYF.

This clonotype has at least ten counts. The chain couples TRBV5-4 to TRBJ1-6, with D possibly matching TRBD1 (6 bases). Germline lookup yields CDR1 SGHNT and CDR2 YYREEE (reference sequence). The CDR3 covers 16 residues. The V end lost 4 bases, the J end lost 3 bases, and 14 bases lay between the germline ends. This CDR3 reads CASSTEQGYYNSPLHF. The CDR3 DNA reads TGTGCCAGCAGCACAGAACAGGGCTACTATAATTCACCCCTCCACTTT.

This clonotype was seen more than once but under ten times. The chain employs TRBV9 and TRBJ1-1, with D possibly being TRBD1 (5 bases). V lost 0 bases and J lost 4, with 13 bases in between. Germline assignment: CDR1 SGDLS and CDR2 YYNGEE. The CDR3 length is 15 residues. The CDR3 sequence is CASSVERGRSTEAFF. CDR3 coding DNA: TGTGCCAGCAGCGTAGAAAGGGGCAGAAGCACTGAAGCTTTCTTT.

CDR3 in amino acids: CASSLLATTDTQYF. The CDR3, as DNA: TGTGCCAGCAGCTTACTAGCGACCACAGATACGCAGTATTTT. V usage is TRBV7-9 and J usage is TRBJ2-3; D possibly corresponds to TRBD2 (6 bases). CDR3 length: 14 amino acids. V lost 2 bases, J lost 2 bases, and 8 bases lay in between. CDR1 and CDR2 (germline): SEHNR, FQNEAQ (reference sequence). Drawing the rest from reference TRBV7-9 and TRBJ2-3, the complete variable domain is DTGVSQNPRHKITKRGQNVTFRCDPISEHNRLYWYRQTLGQGPEFLTYFQNEAQLEKSRLLSDRFSAERPKGSFSTLEIQRTEQGDSAMYLCASSLLATTDTQYFGPGTRLTVL.

The chain combines TRBV7-9 with TRBJ1-2; D remains ambiguous. Germline assignment: CDR1 SEHNR and CDR2 FQNEAQ (reference sequence). This CDR3 has 15 residues. The germline V and J ends were trimmed by 3 bases and 2 bases, with 13 bases remaining between them. For the CDR3, the DNA is TGTGCCAGCAGCTTGACTAACCGGAGGAACTATGGCTACACCTTC. This translates into CASSLTNRRNYGYTF.

Comments on this clonotype: Germline is not matched at one junction end, which may reflect a read error. The V gene is TRBV7-7, the J gene TRBJ2-1; D not certain. The CDR3 has 15 residues. Germline-derived CDR1 and CDR2 are SSHAT and FNYEAQ (reference sequence). The CDR3 reads CASSLERLSYNEQFF. The CDR3 DNA follows: TGTGCTAGCAGCTTGGAGCGCCTCTCCTACAATGAGCAGTTCTTC.

This clonotype was counted a few times. The rearrangement joins TRBV7-2 to TRBJ2-7; 7 bases align to TRBD2. This CDR3 has 16 amino acids. The junction had 10 bases not matched to a gene; V was cut back by 1 base and J by 4 bases. Germline CDR1 SGHTA, CDR2 FQGNSA. CDR3 residues: CASSLGGGAIGYEQYF. The CDR3 bases are TGTGCCAGCAGCTTAGGGGGAGGGGCAATTGGTTACGAGCAGTACTTC.

The genes are TRBV5-1 and TRBJ2-1; D not resolved. The CDR3 covers 17 residues. Germline V gene sequence: CDR1 SGHRS, CDR2 YFSETQ. Trimming removed 1 base from V and 0 bases from J, with 14 bases in between. The CDR3 DNA is TGCGCCAGCAGCTTGAGATCCCCCACGAGCTCCTACAATGAGCAGTTCTTC. It encodes CASSLRSPTSSYNEQFF.

To note about this clonotype: A much larger clone lies a single base off, so this may be a read error. V gene TRBV5-1 combines with J gene TRBJ2-3; possibly TRBD2 for D (5 bases). CDR1 and CDR2 (germline): SGHRS, YFSETQ. The CDR3 loop spans 16 amino acids. The CDR3 bases are TGCGCCAGCATCTTGGCGGTGGGAGTCGGCACAGATACGCAGTATTTT. It yields the protein CASILAVGVGTDTQYF.

In this sample, this clonotype turned up a few times. The chain links TRBV23-1 to TRBJ2-5, with no clear D. TRBV23-1 is identified as an open reading frame with a role that is uncertain. The germline V and J ends were trimmed by 4 bases and 5 bases, with 17 bases remaining between them. This CDR3 spans 15 amino acids. The DNA for the CDR3 is TGCGCCAGCAGTCTGCACAAATTGGGCCCCGAGACCCAGTACTTC. It is translated as CASSLHKLGPETQYF.

This chain connects TRBV5-6 to TRBJ2-1; TRBD2 is a possible D gene (6 bases). V was trimmed by 1 base and J by 2 bases, leaving 16 bases between them. CDR1 and CDR2 (germline): SGHDT, YYEEEE. There are 17 residues in the CDR3. The CDR3 DNA follows: TGTGCCAGCAGCTTGCCGGGAATGGCGGGGACCTACAATGAGCAGTTCTTC. It encodes CASSLPGMAGTYNEQFF. The full variable domain, in which reference TRBV5-6 and TRBJ2-1 provide the parts outside the CDR3, is DAGVTQSPTHLIKTRGQQVTLRCSPKSGHDTVSWYQQALGQGPQFIFQYYEEEERQRGNFPDRFSGHQFPNYSSELNVNALLLGDSALYLCASSLPGMAGTYNEQFFGPGTRLTVL.

The table lists this clonotype with a few counts. This chain joins TRBV20-1 and TRBJ2-1, with 8 bases lining up with TRBD1. V lost 3 bases to trimming and J lost 8 bases; unmatched junction nucleotides: 12. From germline, CDR1 is DFQATT and CDR2 SNEGSKA (reference sequence). The length of the CDR3 is 15 residues. The CDR3 DNA reads TGCAGTGCTAGTACGGGCAGGGGGCTTAGGGATGAGCAGTTCTTC. This encodes CSASTGRGLRDEQFF.

V usage is TRBV4-3 and J usage is TRBJ2-1; 8 bases map to TRBD2. The junction had 14 bases not matched to a gene; V was cut back by 2 bases and J by 8 bases. The germline gives CDR1 LGHNA, CDR2 YSLEER. This CDR3 region has 17 residues. The CDR3 sequence: CASSQRLREGLGDEQFF. CDR3 coding DNA: TGCGCCAGCAGCCAACGTCTCCGGGAGGGTCTGGGTGATGAGCAGTTCTTC.

The rearrangement uses TRBV5-1 and TRBJ2-2, with D uncertain. The CDR3 is 15 amino acids. V was clipped by 0 bases and J by 3 bases, with 9 bases between them. Germline CDR1 SGHRS, CDR2 YFSETQ. The CDR3 reads CASSLESWDTGELFF. The CDR3 DNA reads as TGCGCCAGCAGCTTGGAGTCGTGGGACACCGGGGAGCTGTTTTTT.